This TCR beta chain was sequenced during a study of tumor-infiltrating lymphocytes in localized non-small cell lung cancer. About the research overall: From each patient, both tumor and uninvolved lung, non-adjacent to tumor, were sampled. General observations from the study: Different pieces of the same tissue were used for each assay.

This clone was found a few times. Its antigen is unidentified. The assay was immunoSEQ multiplex PCR, and TCRdb's table has in-frame clones only and misses some. Of 9,000 to 9,500 clones detected, about 78% appear once; the ten largest clones hold approximately 17%. Trimming at V came to 1 base and at J to 4 bases, leaving 6 bases not matched to a gene. This CDR3 has 15 amino acids. Germline V gene sequence: CDR1 MGHRA, CDR2 YSYEKL. The chain recombines TRBV4-1 with TRBJ1-1, with TRBD1 identical over 7 bases. The source material was uninvolved lung tissue not adjacent to the tumor. The receptor was derived from a human donor with non-small cell lung cancer. CDR3 sequence (DNA): TGCGCCAGCAGCCAAGCGGACAGGTTGAGCACTGAAGCTTTCTTT. Amino acid sequence: CASSQADRLSTEAFF.